This T cell receptor beta chain was sequenced for a study of beta chain features in type 1 diabetes. Heparinised blood was drawn once per donor, averaging roughly 120 mL. Expressed TCRB transcripts were sequenced, since all the RNA that had been isolated was reverse transcribed. Clones were read by immunoSEQ multiplex PCR, and TCRdb kept only the in-frame ones, dropping some. Of under 350,000 clones listed, 7% to 9% are singletons. This clone was detected only a few times. No antigen is known for it. Findings of the study overall: PCR might favor shorter templates, but any such skew would affect patients and controls equally. Junctions at VDJ sites from type 1 diabetes patients had fewer insertions and more deletions.

CDR3 length: 15 amino acids. Trimming removed 1 base at V and 6 bases at J, with 13 bases between. Germline CDR1 is SGHTA and CDR2 is FQGNSA. The specimen sequenced was central memory CD4+ T cells from blood. This receptor was identified in a woman under 30 in good health. J is TRBJ1-5 and V is TRBV7-2; a weak D match, TRBD1 (5 bases). CDR3 protein: CASSLDSGQGQPQHF. The CDR3 DNA reads TGTGCCAGCAGCTTAGACTCAGGGCAGGGTCAGCCCCAGCATTTT.